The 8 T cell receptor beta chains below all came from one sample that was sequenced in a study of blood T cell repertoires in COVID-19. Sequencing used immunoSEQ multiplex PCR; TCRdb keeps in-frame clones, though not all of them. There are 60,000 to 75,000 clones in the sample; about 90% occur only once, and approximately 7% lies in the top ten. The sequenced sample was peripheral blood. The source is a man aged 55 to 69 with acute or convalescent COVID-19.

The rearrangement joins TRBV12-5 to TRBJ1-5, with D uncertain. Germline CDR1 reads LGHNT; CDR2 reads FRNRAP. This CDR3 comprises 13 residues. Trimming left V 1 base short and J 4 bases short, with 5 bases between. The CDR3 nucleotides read TGTGCTAGTGGTTTGGCAGATAATCAGCCCCAGCATTTT. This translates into CASGLADNQPQHF.

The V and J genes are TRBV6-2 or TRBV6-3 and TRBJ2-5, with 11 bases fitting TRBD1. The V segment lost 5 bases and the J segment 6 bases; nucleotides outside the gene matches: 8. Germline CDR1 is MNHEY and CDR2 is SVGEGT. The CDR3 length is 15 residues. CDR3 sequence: CASSKAGTGGKTQYF. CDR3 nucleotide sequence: TGTGCCAGCAGTAAAGCCGGGACAGGGGGAAAGACCCAGTACTTC.

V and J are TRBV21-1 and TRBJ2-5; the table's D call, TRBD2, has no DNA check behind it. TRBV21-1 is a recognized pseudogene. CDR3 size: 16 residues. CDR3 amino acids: CASSKGSSGLQETQYF. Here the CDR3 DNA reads TGTGCCAGCAGCAAAGGTTCTAGCGGGCTACAAGAGACCCAGTACTTC.

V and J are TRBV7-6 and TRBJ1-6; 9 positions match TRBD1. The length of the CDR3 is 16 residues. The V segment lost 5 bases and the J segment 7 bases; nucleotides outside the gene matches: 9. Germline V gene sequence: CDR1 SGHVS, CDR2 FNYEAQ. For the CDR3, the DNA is TGTGCCAGCAGCCCCACCGGGGGACAGGGCAATTCACCCCTCCACTTT. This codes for CASSPTGGQGNSPLHF.

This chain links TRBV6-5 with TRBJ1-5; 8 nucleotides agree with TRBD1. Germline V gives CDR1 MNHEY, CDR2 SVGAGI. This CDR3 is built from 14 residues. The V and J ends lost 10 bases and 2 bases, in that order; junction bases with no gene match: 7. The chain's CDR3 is CATWPGQGNQPQHF. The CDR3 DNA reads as TGTGCCACCTGGCCGGGACAGGGCAATCAGCCCCAGCATTTT.

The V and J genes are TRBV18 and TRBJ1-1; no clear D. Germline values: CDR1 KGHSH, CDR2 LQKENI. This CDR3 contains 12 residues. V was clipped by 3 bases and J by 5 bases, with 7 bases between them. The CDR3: CASSPIRTEAFF. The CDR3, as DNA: TGTGCCAGCTCACCGATACGGACTGAAGCTTTCTTT.

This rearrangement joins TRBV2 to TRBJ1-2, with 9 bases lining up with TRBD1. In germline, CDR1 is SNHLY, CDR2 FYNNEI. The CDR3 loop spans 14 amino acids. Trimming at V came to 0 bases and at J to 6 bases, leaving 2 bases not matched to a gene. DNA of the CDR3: TGTGCCAGCAGTGAAGCACAGGGGGCTGATGGCTACACCTTC. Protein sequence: CASSEAQGADGYTF. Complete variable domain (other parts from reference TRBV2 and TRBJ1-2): EPEVTQTPSHQVTQMGQEVILRCVPISNHLYFYWYRQILGQKVEFLVSFYNNEISEKSEIFDDQFSVERPDGSNFTLKIRSTKLEDSAMYFCASSEAQGADGYTFGSGTRLTVV.

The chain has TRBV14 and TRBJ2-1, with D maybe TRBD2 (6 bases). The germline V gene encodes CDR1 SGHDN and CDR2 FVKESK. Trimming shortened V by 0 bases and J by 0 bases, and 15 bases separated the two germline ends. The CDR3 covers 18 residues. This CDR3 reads CASSQDFIGGSSYNEQFF. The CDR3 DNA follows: TGTGCCAGCAGCCAAGATTTTATTGGGGGGAGCTCCTACAATGAGCAGTTCTTC.